The 27 T cell receptor beta chains listed next were all sequenced from one sample in a study of shared clonotypes between healthy human individuals. Sequenced by immunoSEQ multiplex PCR; TCRdb stores in-frame clones only, minus some. Here the sample spans 2.3 million or so clones, approximately 93% being singletons. Source material: naive CD4+ T cells from PBMCs. The subset: CD45RA+ positively selected. These receptors were taken from a young man in good health. Some clones in this sample may be carry-over from other donors' samples.

The chain carries TRBV29-1 and TRBJ1-1; D uncertain. Per germline, CDR1 SQVTM and CDR2 ANQGSEA. V lost 5 bases and J 10 bases, leaving 11 bases between the germline ends. This CDR3 spans 10 amino acids. The chain's CDR3 is CSVQHDRAFF. In DNA, the CDR3 is TGCAGCGTTCAACACGATAGAGCTTTCTTT.

The V call is TRBV6-5, the J call TRBJ1-4; no firm D call. CDR3 length equals 16 residues. V dropped 0 bases and J dropped 8 bases, with 16 bases sitting between them. Germline CDR1 is MNHEY and CDR2 is SVGAGI. The DNA of the CDR3 is TGTGCCAGCAGTTACTCCTTGGTTACAGCTTCGGAAAAACTGTTTTTT. Amino acids: CASSYSLVTASEKLFF.

V is TRBV5-1 and J is TRBJ2-3, with TRBD1 matching over 7 bases. The J segment lost 2 bases and the V segment lost 5 bases, leaving 5 bases of the junction unmatched. From germline, CDR1 is SGHRS and CDR2 YFSETQ. The CDR3 contains 14 residues. In DNA, the CDR3 is TGCGCCAGCAGGCAAGGGACAGCCACAGATACGCAGTATTTT. Its protein product is CASRQGTATDTQYF.

This chain joins TRBV2 and TRBJ2-1; TRBD2 might be the D (5 bases). Trimming shortened V by 6 bases and J by 4 bases, and 10 bases separated the two germline ends. Germline loops: CDR1 SNHLY, CDR2 FYNNEI. The length of the CDR3 is 13 residues. CDR3 DNA sequence: TGTGCCAGCAGGGAGGACGAGTACAATGAGCAGTTCTTC. Protein: CASREDEYNEQFF.

J is TRBJ1-1 and V is TRBV6-5; D is ambiguous. Trimming removed 0 bases from V and 4 bases from J, with 15 bases in between. The CDR3 covers 16 residues. Germline V gene sequence: CDR1 MNHEY, CDR2 SVGAGI. CDR3 protein: CASSYSYKGGGTEAFF. The CDR3 DNA follows: TGTGCCAGCAGTTACTCGTATAAGGGAGGAGGCACTGAAGCTTTCTTT.

The CDR3 spells CASSSLSGRSYNEQFF. The CDR3 coding sequence is TGTGCCAGCAGCTCACTTAGCGGGAGGTCCTACAATGAGCAGTTCTTC. V usage is TRBV11-2 and J usage is TRBJ2-1, with 10 bases aligning to TRBD2. V was pared by 4 bases and J by 1 base, with 4 bases of the junction left unmatched. This CDR3 spans 16 amino acids. Germline CDR1 SGHAT, CDR2 FQNNGV. The full variable domain, rest sourced from reference TRBV11-2 and TRBJ2-1, is EAGVAQSPRYKIIEKRQSVAFWCNPISGHATLYWYQQILGQGPKLLIQFQNNGVVDDSQLPKDRFSAERLKGVDSTLKIQPAKLEDSAVYLCASSSLSGRSYNEQFFGPGTRLTVL.

This clone was seen a single time. The genes are TRBV5-6 and TRBJ1-1; D gene unclear. With 0 bases removed from V and 5 bases from J, the gap between germline ends came to 5 bases. This CDR3 is built from 12 residues. The germline V gene has CDR1 SGHDT and CDR2 YYEEEE. CDR3 protein: CASSLVQTEAFF. In DNA, the CDR3 is TGTGCCAGCAGCTTGGTACAGACTGAAGCTTTCTTT.

J is TRBJ1-1 and V is TRBV5-5; no clear D. In germline, CDR1 is SGHKS, CDR2 YYEKEE (reference sequence). V was clipped by 0 bases and J by 8 bases, with 5 bases between them. The CDR3 totals 11 residues. The CDR3 region has the DNA TGTGCCAGCAGCTTGGTAGGAGAAGCTTTCTTT. Its translation is CASSLVGEAFF.

The chain is built from TRBV29-1 and TRBJ1-1; 7 bases fit TRBD1. From germline, CDR1 is SQVTM and CDR2 ANQGSEA. V lost 2 bases and J lost 5; bases outside the gene matches: 5. The CDR3 sequence is 13 residues long. CDR3 in DNA: TGCAGCGTTGAAAGTCAGGGGGAAACTGAAGCTTTCTTT. Amino acid sequence: CSVESQGETEAFF.

The sample holds one count of this clone. The sample has other DNA sequences that encode this CDR3 too. The chain recombines TRBV5-1 with TRBJ1-4; D uncertain. The V and J ends lost 2 bases and 0 bases respectively, with 5 bases between them. CDR3 size: 14 residues. Looked up from germline, CDR1 is SGHRS and CDR2 is YFSETQ. Here the CDR3 DNA reads TGCGCCAGCAGCTTCAGTTCAACTAATGAAAAACTGTTTTTT. Its protein product is CASSFSSTNEKLFF.

V gene TRBV15 combines with J gene TRBJ2-7; 8 bases match TRBD1. This CDR3 is built from 13 residues. The trim removed 10 bases at V and 1 base at J, leaving 6 bases unmatched. The germline V gene encodes CDR1 LNHNV and CDR2 YYDKDF (reference sequence). DNA for the CDR3: TGTGCCAGCGGAGGACAGGGTTCCTACGAGCAGTACTTC. It encodes CASGGQGSYEQYF.

This chain joins TRBV5-1 and TRBJ2-1; TRBD2 is a possible D gene (6 bases). This CDR3 contains 18 residues. Trimming removed 0 bases at V and 0 bases at J, with 16 bases between. Looked up from germline, CDR1 is SGHRS and CDR2 is YFSETQ. In DNA form, the CDR3 reads TGCGCCAGCAGCTTGGCCCCGGGTGGGACTGACTCCTACAATGAGCAGTTCTTC. It specifies CASSLAPGGTDSYNEQFF.

The genes are TRBV7-9 and TRBJ1-2, with D unclear. Trimming took 5 bases from V and 3 from J, leaving 16 bases between them. Germline lookup yields CDR1 SEHNR and CDR2 FQNEAQ (reference sequence). This CDR3 contains 15 residues. CDR3 amino acids: CASSKTSLQDYGYTF. DNA for the CDR3: TGTGCCAGCAGCAAGACGAGTCTGCAGGACTATGGCTACACCTTC.

The chain joins TRBV5-1 to TRBJ2-1; the D is unclear. The germline V and J ends were trimmed by 0 bases and 9 bases, with 13 bases remaining between them. Germline-derived CDR1 and CDR2 are SGHRS and YFSETQ. The CDR3 loop spans 14 amino acids. In nucleotides, the CDR3 is TGCGCCAGCAGCTTGGCCGGCTTCCAATCTGAGCAGTTCTTC. This gives the protein CASSLAGFQSEQFF.

This sequence joins TRBV28 and TRBJ1-2; 12 bases are shared with TRBD1. The J segment lost 6 bases and the V segment lost 4 bases, leaving 6 bases of the junction unmatched. This CDR3 comprises 15 residues. Germline V gene data show CDR1 as MDHEN and CDR2 as SYDVKM. CDR3 sequence reads: CASSSLRDRGHGYTF. Written as DNA, the CDR3 is TGTGCCAGCAGTTCCCTCCGGGACAGGGGGCATGGCTACACCTTC.

The chain joins TRBV5-1 to TRBJ2-3; D uncertain. The CDR3 spans 15 residues. Germline-derived CDR1 and CDR2 are SGHRS and YFSETQ. V was clipped by 5 bases and J by 2 bases, with 15 bases between them. The CDR3: CASREGLSTTDTQYF. CDR3 coding DNA: TGCGCCAGCAGGGAAGGGCTCTCCACCACAGATACGCAGTATTTT.

The V and J genes are TRBV19 and TRBJ1-1; D remains unclear. V shed 7 bases and J shed 4 bases, with 13 bases lying between them. CDR1 and CDR2 from the germline V gene are LNHDA and SQIVND (reference sequence). The CDR3 is made up of 13 amino acids. For the CDR3, the DNA is TGTGCCAGTACAGGTCTCCTCTTCACTGAAGCTTTCTTT. It encodes CASTGLLFTEAFF.

The chain has TRBV6-1 and TRBJ2-1; D unresolved. Per germline, CDR1 MNHNS and CDR2 SASEGT. The CDR3 runs 14 residues. The ends were cut back, 7 bases at V and 6 bases at J, with 16 bases in the middle. Here the CDR3 DNA reads TGTGCCAGCATATTGGTACTGAGCGCCAATGAGCAGTTCTTC. It translates to CASILVLSANEQFF.

The genes are TRBV7-7 and TRBJ2-3; possible D gene TRBD1, 6 bases. Germline CDR1 reads SSHAT; CDR2 reads FNYEAQ (reference sequence). Deletions cut 5 bases from V and 3 bases from J, with 12 bases between. CDR3 length: 14 residues. The CDR3 region is CASSRLGATDTQYF. In nucleotides, the CDR3 is TGTGCCAGCAGCCGACTGGGGGCTACAGATACGCAGTATTTT.

The chain combines TRBV9 with TRBJ1-1; weak D call: TRBD1 (5 bases). This CDR3 is 16 amino acids long. The V gene's germline CDR1 is SGDLS and CDR2 YYNGEE. Between the trimmed V and J ends, which lost 0 bases and 0 bases, there was a span of 12 bases. The CDR3: CASSVVKGPMNTEAFF. The CDR3 DNA sequence: TGTGCCAGCAGCGTAGTTAAGGGGCCTATGAACACTGAAGCTTTCTTT.

A few counts support this clone. This chain connects TRBV10-3 to TRBJ1-5; tentative D call: TRBD1 (5 bases). The CDR3 has 16 amino acids. The germline gives CDR1 ENHRY, CDR2 SYGVKD. V lost 0 bases and J lost 11, with 20 bases in between. The CDR3 DNA reads as TGTGCCATCAGTGAGTCGACTGGGGGATCTGGTGCGGCCCAGCATTTT. It codes for CAISESTGGSGAAQHF.

The rearrangement links TRBV6-1 to TRBJ1-1; 7 bases align to TRBD1. The CDR3 contains 13 residues. Trimming cost V 6 bases and J 6 bases; bases outside gene matches: 7. The germline V gene encodes CDR1 MNHNS and CDR2 SASEGT. The CDR3 DNA follows: TGTGCCAGCAGAACACAGGGGCTGCCTGAAGCTTTCTTT. This sequence encodes CASRTQGLPEAFF.

Comments on this clone: The same CDR3 arises from other DNA sequences in this sample as well. The chain has TRBV6-5 and TRBJ1-5, with TRBD1 matching over 8 bases. Germline CDR1 is MNHEY and CDR2 is SVGAGI. Trimming removed 6 bases from V and 2 bases from J; junction bases left unmatched: 3. This CDR3 has 14 residues. The CDR3 is CASSLDRGNQPQHF. CDR3 in DNA: TGTGCCAGCAGCCTGGACAGGGGCAATCAGCCCCAGCATTTT.

This clone was observed a few times. The J gene is TRBJ1-5, the V gene TRBV20-1; D not resolved. The germline CDR1 and CDR2 sequences are DFQATT and SNEGSKA (reference sequence). The CDR3 sequence is 10 residues long. Trimming took 4 bases from V and 6 from J, leaving 4 bases between them. The CDR3 nucleotides are TGCAGTGCTAAAGGTCAGCCCCAGCATTTT. Translated, it gives CSAKGQPQHF.

Only a few counts were recorded for this clone. This chain links TRBV6-5 with TRBJ2-2; D is perhaps TRBD1 or TRBD2 (5 bases each). V was pared by 2 bases and J by 6 bases, with 10 bases between. Germline CDR1 and CDR2: MNHEY and SVGAGI. The CDR3 is 14 residues long. The CDR3 sequence is CASSYRGDPGELFF. The DNA for the CDR3 is TGTGCCAGCAGTTACAGGGGAGACCCCGGGGAGCTGTTTTTT.

The chain uses TRBV4-1 and TRBJ1-4, with D maybe TRBD1 (5 bases). The germline V gene has CDR1 MGHRA and CDR2 YSYEKL. This CDR3 contains 16 residues. V was cut by 0 bases and J by 0 bases, with 8 bases left in between. CDR3 bases: TGCGCCAGCAGCCAAGACGGGGGGGCAACTAATGAAAAACTGTTTTTT. It yields the protein CASSQDGGATNEKLFF.

The rearrangement joins TRBV10-3 to TRBJ1-2, with 7 bases lining up with TRBD1. CDR1 and CDR2 (germline): ENHRY, SYGVKD. There are 15 residues in the CDR3. Trimming removed 0 bases from V and 4 bases from J; junction bases left unmatched: 5. This CDR3 is CAISESRDSIYGYTF. For the CDR3, the DNA is TGTGCCATCAGTGAGTCGAGGGACAGCATCTATGGCTACACCTTC.